A single sample is the source of the 27 T cell receptor beta chains below, sequenced in a study of blood T cell repertoires in COVID-19. Clones were sequenced by immunoSEQ multiplex PCR, and TCRdb holds only the in-frame ones, with some missing. Altogether 50,000 or so clones are present, 86% being singletons, with the ten largest covering around 24%. Material for sequencing was peripheral blood. The source is an elderly woman with acute or convalescent COVID-19.

The rearrangement links TRBV3-1 (or the pseudogene TRBV3-2) to TRBJ1-5; D remains unclear. The V end was cut by 1 base, the J end by 9 bases, with 13 bases between. The CDR3 has 14 amino acids. Germline CDR1 is LGHDT and CDR2 is YNNKEL (reference sequence). Written as DNA, the CDR3 is TGTGCCAGCAGCCAAGCGACTGCTGGTGGGCCCCAGCATTTT. It is translated as CASSQATAGGPQHF.

The chain combines TRBV30 with TRBJ1-2; 7 nucleotides agree with TRBD1. The V segment lost 8 bases and the J segment 8 bases; nucleotides outside the gene matches: 8. CDR1 and CDR2 (germline): GTSNPN, SVGIG (reference sequence). The CDR3 extends over 11 amino acids. CDR3 amino acids: CAGRQGVGYTF. CDR3 nucleotides: TGTGCCGGAAGACAGGGTGTGGGCTACACCTTC.

This clone was observed a handful of times. The chain combines TRBV7-2 with TRBJ1-5, with 7 bases matching TRBD1. The CDR3 covers 13 residues. Germline-derived CDR1 and CDR2 are SGHTA and FQGNSA. Unmatched junction bases numbered 2, after V lost 5 bases and J lost 4 bases. The CDR3 loop is CASSRQGNQPQHF. DNA for the CDR3: TGTGCCAGCAGCAGACAGGGAAATCAGCCCCAGCATTTT.

The chain couples TRBV5-1 to TRBJ1-5; D ambiguous. The CDR3 totals 15 residues. The germline CDR1 and CDR2 sequences are SGHRS and YFSETQ. The V end was cut by 0 bases, the J end by 5 bases, with 12 bases between. Written as DNA, the CDR3 is TGCGCCAGCAGCTTGGGGGCAGGAGGAGATCAGCCCCAGCATTTT. This encodes CASSLGAGGDQPQHF.

This clone has a single count. V is TRBV5-4 and J is TRBJ1-3; TRBD1 aligns across 9 bases. There are 16 residues in the CDR3. Germline trimming cut 5 bases from V and 0 bases from J; bases unmatched to any gene: 6. Germline loops: CDR1 SGHNT, CDR2 YYREEE (reference sequence). The CDR3: CASSQTGGPSGNTIYF. In DNA, the CDR3 is TGTGCCAGCAGTCAAACAGGGGGCCCCTCTGGAAACACCATATATTTT.

The chain joins TRBV5-8 to TRBJ1-2, with D possibly TRBD1 on 5 matching bases. The germline gives CDR1 SGHTS, CDR2 YDEGEE. The V gene lost 0 bases and the J gene lost 8 bases, with 14 bases spanning the gap. The CDR3 is 14 amino acids. CDR3 nucleotide sequence: TGTGCCAGCAGCTTGGCCGCAAGGGGTGCCGGCTACACCTTC. Amino acid sequence: CASSLAARGAGYTF.

V is TRBV19 and J is TRBJ2-7, with TRBD1 matching over 10 bases. The ends lost 7 bases at V and 5 bases at J; junction bases unmatched: 11. CDR3 length: 15 amino acids. Looked up from germline, CDR1 is LNHDA and CDR2 is SQIVND (reference sequence). CDR3 protein: CASTQPGQGRNEQYF. The CDR3 DNA reads TGTGCCAGTACCCAACCGGGACAGGGGAGAAACGAGCAGTACTTC.

CDR3 sequence (DNA): TGTGCCAGCAGTCTCAGGACAGGGCCAGATACGCAGTATTTT. Translating gives CASSLRTGPDTQYF. V gene TRBV6-5 combines with J gene TRBJ2-3; 8 positions match TRBD1. This CDR3 contains 14 residues. The germline V gene has CDR1 MNHEY and CDR2 SVGAGI. V lost 5 bases and J lost 4; bases outside the gene matches: 5.

The chain is built from TRBV4-1 and TRBJ2-1; TRBD2 matches 9 bases. Germline V gives CDR1 MGHRA, CDR2 YSYEKL. This CDR3 region has 16 residues. J was trimmed by 3 bases and V by 1 base; bases with no gene match: 4. The CDR3, as DNA: TGCGCCAGCAGCCAAGTACGACTAGCGGTCTACAATGAGCAGTTCTTC. This translates into CASSQVRLAVYNEQFF.

The rearrangement joins TRBV29-1 to TRBJ2-1, with TRBD2 identical over 10 bases. The trim removed 2 bases at V and 10 bases at J, leaving 8 bases unmatched. Germline lookup yields CDR1 SQVTM and CDR2 ANQGSEA. The CDR3 runs 14 residues. The CDR3 DNA is TGCAGCGTTGAAAGGTCTAGCGGGAGAGAAGAGCAGTTCTTC. Amino acid sequence: CSVERSSGREEQFF.

V usage is TRBV11-1 and J usage is TRBJ2-7; 7 bases fit TRBD1. The V gene's germline CDR1 is SGHAT and CDR2 FQDESV (reference sequence). This CDR3 contains 14 residues. V was pared by 4 bases and J by 1 base, with 4 bases of the junction left unmatched. CDR3 amino acids: CASSSLTGSYEQYF. The CDR3 nucleotides read TGTGCCAGCAGCTCCTTGACAGGGTCCTACGAGCAGTACTTC. The complete variable domain, with remaining parts taken from reference TRBV11-1 and TRBJ2-7, reads EAEVAQSPRYKITEKSQAVAFWCDPISGHATLYWYRQILGQGPELLVQFQDESVVDDSQLPKDRFSAERLKGVDSTLKIQPAELGDSAMYLCASSSLTGSYEQYFGPGTRLTVT.

This clone was found once. V is TRBV6-6 and J is TRBJ1-3; the D gene is possibly TRBD1 (5 bases). The CDR3 sequence is 15 residues long. Per the germline V gene, CDR1 is MNHNY and CDR2 is SVGAGI (reference sequence). Trimming took 2 bases from V and 1 from J, leaving 9 bases between them. CDR3 sequence reads: CASSYGGGSGNTIYF. Here the CDR3 DNA reads TGTGCCAGCAGTTACGGGGGGGGGTCTGGAAACACCATATATTTT.

V and J are TRBV4-2 and TRBJ1-6; weak D call: TRBD1 (5 bases). The CDR3 contains 14 residues. Trimming shortened V by 0 bases and J by 9 bases, and 9 bases separated the two germline ends. From germline, CDR1 is LGHNA and CDR2 YNFKEQ. CDR3 amino acids: CASSQDLGGSPLHF. The CDR3 DNA reads as TGTGCCAGCAGCCAAGATCTGGGGGGTTCACCCCTCCACTTT.

In regard to this clone: Other DNA sequences within the sample encode an identical CDR3. The V and J genes are TRBV3-1 (or the pseudogene TRBV3-2) and TRBJ2-7; D call uncertain. V was trimmed by 3 bases and J by 4 bases, leaving 7 bases between them. This CDR3 contains 12 residues. Germline V gene lookup returns CDR1 LGHDT and CDR2 YNNKEL (reference sequence). The CDR3 reads CASSQVRYEQYF. CDR3 in DNA: TGTGCCAGCAGCCAGGTGCGGTACGAGCAGTACTTC.

This chain links TRBV30 with TRBJ1-5; the D gene is possibly TRBD1 (6 bases). The length of the CDR3 is 15 residues. Looked up from germline, CDR1 is GTSNPN and CDR2 is SVGIG (reference sequence). With 4 bases removed from V and 0 bases from J, the gap between germline ends came to 13 bases. Here the CDR3 DNA reads TGTGCCTGGAAGAGGGGGACGGATAGCAATCAGCCCCAGCATTTT. This translates into CAWKRGTDSNQPQHF.

This chain links TRBV4-2 with TRBJ1-2, with TRBD1 matching 9 bases. The ends lost 0 bases at V and 8 bases at J; junction bases unmatched: 7. CDR3 length: 15 residues. Germline assignment: CDR1 LGHNA and CDR2 YNFKEQ. The CDR3 spells CASSQDGGQGRGYTF. The CDR3 DNA reads TGTGCCAGCAGCCAAGATGGGGGACAGGGACGCGGCTACACCTTC.

The rearrangement joins TRBV11-2 to TRBJ1-1, with TRBD1 as a possible D gene (5 bases). The CDR3 runs 14 residues. Germline V gene lookup returns CDR1 SGHAT and CDR2 FQNNGV. Trimming pared 5 bases from V and 1 base from J, leaving 11 bases between. For the CDR3, the DNA is TGTGCCAGCAGCCTCCAAAGGGGGAACACTGAAGCTTTCTTT. Its protein product is CASSLQRGNTEAFF.

The V gene is TRBV5-1, the J gene TRBJ1-6; D remains unclear. The germline V gene has CDR1 SGHRS and CDR2 YFSETQ. V dropped 1 base and J dropped 5 bases, with 4 bases sitting between them. The length of the CDR3 is 13 residues. CDR3 sequence reads: CASSLSDNSPLHF. The CDR3 DNA sequence: TGCGCCAGCAGCTTGTCGGATAATTCACCCCTCCACTTT.

This chain joins TRBV10-3 and TRBJ1-2, with 7 bases matching TRBD1. The germline V gene has CDR1 ENHRY and CDR2 SYGVKD. Germline trimming cut 6 bases from V and 6 bases from J; bases unmatched to any gene: 7. The CDR3 has 13 residues. Here the CDR3 DNA reads TGTGCCATCAGCCCCGACAGGGCCGATGGCTACACCTTC. Amino acids: CAISPDRADGYTF.

DNA of the CDR3: TGTGCCAGCAGCTTAGCATTTAGCGGGTACACAGATACGCAGTATTTT. This translates into CASSLAFSGYTDTQYF. The rearrangement joins TRBV7-9 to TRBJ2-3; TRBD2 aligns across 7 bases. The CDR3 has 16 residues. The V gene end was trimmed by 0 bases and the J gene end by 2 bases; junction bases not matched to a gene: 5. Germline V gives CDR1 SEHNR, CDR2 FQNEAQ (reference sequence).

The chain links TRBV2 to TRBJ1-1; TRBD1 matches 8 bases. The germline CDR1 and CDR2 sequences are SNHLY and FYNNEI. The junction had 12 bases not matched to a gene; V was cut back by 8 bases and J by 7 bases. The CDR3 is made up of 14 amino acids. The CDR3 region has the DNA TGTGCCAGCGGGGGTCCAGGGGGCGGAGGTGAAGCTTTCTTT. Amino acid sequence: CASGGPGGGGEAFF.

CDR3 sequence: CASSIANGQVTGNTIYF. CDR3 coding DNA: TGTGCCAGTAGTATAGCAAATGGCCAAGTTACTGGAAACACCATATATTTT. The chain uses TRBV19 and TRBJ1-3; the D is unclear. Trimming took off 1 base at V and 2 bases at J, with 15 bases between the two ends. The CDR3 runs to 17 residues. CDR1 LNHDA and CDR2 SQIVND come from the germline V gene (reference sequence).

This rearrangement joins TRBV5-1 to TRBJ2-1; TRBD2 aligns across 8 bases. V was clipped by 3 bases and J by 7 bases; unmatched bases: 12. The CDR3 has 16 amino acids. Germline V gene data show CDR1 as SGHRS and CDR2 as YFSETQ. The CDR3 loop is CASSWDRLARGNEQFF. The CDR3 DNA follows: TGCGCCAGCAGCTGGGACCGACTAGCGCGGGGGAATGAGCAGTTCTTC.

The chain links TRBV19 to TRBJ1-5; D perhaps matches TRBD1 (5 bases). Trimming took off 5 bases at V and 6 bases at J, with 17 bases between the two ends. This CDR3 contains 15 residues. Looked up from germline, CDR1 is LNHDA and CDR2 is SQIVND (reference sequence). The CDR3 loop is CASSPRGWRVQPQHF. The DNA for the CDR3 is TGTGCCAGTAGTCCCCGGGGCTGGAGGGTTCAGCCCCAGCATTTT.

The V and J genes are TRBV5-1 and TRBJ2-7; D unclear. CDR1 and CDR2 (germline): SGHRS, YFSETQ. The V gene lost 0 bases and the J gene lost 3 bases, with 16 bases spanning the gap. There are 16 residues in the CDR3. The CDR3 DNA reads as TGCGCCAGCAGCTTGGAAGTGAATAGCCGTGGCTACGAGCAGTACTTC. Its translation is CASSLEVNSRGYEQYF.

The V call is TRBV6-2 or TRBV6-3, the J call TRBJ2-7; the match to TRBD2 covers 8 bases. The CDR3 totals 16 residues. CDR1 is MNHEY and CDR2 is SVGEGT in the germline V gene. The junction had 9 bases not matched to a gene; V was cut back by 5 bases and J by 0 bases. The CDR3 DNA sequence: TGTGCCAGCAGTCCACCGGGACTAGGAAGCTCCTACGAGCAGTACTTC. It codes for CASSPPGLGSSYEQYF.

This clone was seen only a few times. This sequence joins TRBV6-1 and TRBJ1-5; D is uncertain. Germline V gene lookup returns CDR1 MNHNS and CDR2 SASEGT. V gave up 3 bases and J gave up 1 base, with 13 bases separating them. The CDR3 runs to 16 residues. The CDR3 region is CASSDLAMWSNQPQHF. The CDR3 nucleotides read TGTGCCAGCAGTGACCTTGCTATGTGGAGCAATCAGCCCCAGCATTTT.